These 32 T cell receptor beta chains share one sample of origin, sequenced in a study of T cell repertoires in cytomegalovirus infection. TCRdb reprocessed the reads with MiXCR, giving one entry per CDR3 protein. The profile shows under 95,000 distinct CDR3 sequences, over 3.5% of them singletons. Sequences were obtained from PBMCs. These receptors all stem from a human donor in good health (CMV status not recorded). Some clones in this sample may be carry-over from other donors' samples.

This clonotype was seen repeatedly, ten times or more. V gene TRBV7-2 combines with J gene TRBJ1-2; D ambiguous. Trimming removed 5 bases from V and 10 bases from J, with 14 bases in between. Germline CDR1 reads SGHTA; CDR2 reads FQGNSA. The CDR3 length is 12 residues. In DNA, the CDR3 is TGTGCCAGCAGCCCTGGTTCTTGGTCCTACACCTTC. This codes for CASSPGSWSYTF.

Ten or more counts support this clonotype. V is TRBV20-1 and J is TRBJ1-5, with D perhaps matching TRBD1 (5 bases). Germline V gene data show CDR1 as DFQATT and CDR2 as SNEGSKA (reference sequence). This CDR3 is built from 13 residues. Deletions cut 4 bases from V and 4 bases from J, with 11 bases between. CDR3 nucleotide sequence: TGCAGTGCTATTGAGGGGAGTAATCAGCCCCAGCATTTT. This translates into CSAIEGSNQPQHF.

This clonotype was picked up many times. The chain carries TRBV19 and TRBJ2-2, with 9 positions matching TRBD2. This CDR3 is built from 18 residues. V was pared by 8 bases and J by 5 bases, with 18 bases of the junction left unmatched. Germline assignment: CDR1 LNHDA and CDR2 SQIVND (reference sequence). This chain's CDR3 is CASVQVGASGTQTGELFF. CDR3 sequence (DNA): TGTGCCAGTGTCCAAGTCGGTGCTAGCGGGACTCAGACCGGGGAGCTGTTTTTT.

This clonotype has just a few counts. The chain recombines TRBV7-2 with TRBJ2-7; 8 bases line up with TRBD2. V was pared by 1 base and J by 3 bases, with 5 bases of the junction left unmatched. The CDR3 sequence is 15 residues long. From germline, CDR1 is SGHTA and CDR2 FQGNSA. CDR3 amino acids: CASSLGPAGVYEQYF. CDR3 DNA: TGTGCCAGCAGCTTAGGTCCAGCGGGGGTCTACGAGCAGTACTTC. Filled out from reference TRBV7-2 and TRBJ2-7, the complete variable domain reads GAGVSQSPSNKVTEKGKDVELRCDPISGHTALYWYRQSLGQGLEFLIYFQGNSAPDKSGLPSDRFSAERTGGSVSTLTIQRTQQEDSAVYLCASSLGPAGVYEQYFGPGTRLTVT.

This clonotype was counted many times. The chain is built from TRBV7-8 and TRBJ2-1; a possible D gene is TRBD2 (5 bases). The ends were cut back, 1 base at V and 4 bases at J, with 14 bases in the middle. The CDR3 loop spans 16 amino acids. Germline CDR1 is SGHVS and CDR2 is FQNEAQ. For the CDR3, the DNA is TGTGCCAGCAGCTTAGAGTTACCTAGCTGGTACAATGAGCAGTTCTTC. Encoded protein: CASSLELPSWYNEQFF.

Ten or more counts support this clonotype. The rearrangement uses TRBV7-9 and TRBJ2-1, with 10 bases matching TRBD1. The CDR3 is 16 amino acids. Germline V gene data show CDR1 as SEHNR and CDR2 as FQNEAQ (reference sequence). J was trimmed by 10 bases and V by 1 base; bases with no gene match: 10. The CDR3 loop reads CASSLDGTGVVREQFF. The DNA of the CDR3 is TGTGCCAGCAGCTTAGACGGGACAGGGGTGGTTCGAGAGCAGTTCTTC.

The chain joins TRBV20-1 to TRBJ2-1; a possible D gene is TRBD1 (5 bases). The CDR3 runs 15 residues. The ends were cut back, 6 bases at V and 0 bases at J, with 15 bases in the middle. In germline, CDR1 is DFQATT, CDR2 SNEGSKA (reference sequence). Written as DNA, the CDR3 is TGCAGTGCCCCAGACTGGGGCAGCTCCTACAATGAGCAGTTCTTC. Translating gives CSAPDWGSSYNEQFF.

This clonotype was observed at least ten times. The chain has TRBV15 and TRBJ1-2, with a tentative D call TRBD1 (5 bases). Germline values: CDR1 LNHNV, CDR2 YYDKDF (reference sequence). Trimming shortened V by 0 bases and J by 6 bases, and 11 bases separated the two germline ends. The CDR3 is made up of 14 amino acids. The DNA for the CDR3 is TGTGCCACCAGCAGAGACCAGACAGACGATGGCTACACCTTC. Its translation is CATSRDQTDDGYTF.

In its sample, this clonotype was seen many times. J is TRBJ2-2 and V is TRBV7-9; D is uncertain. This CDR3 has 15 amino acids. Germline lookup yields CDR1 SEHNR and CDR2 FQNEAQ (reference sequence). The germline V and J ends were trimmed by 5 bases and 0 bases, with 10 bases remaining between them. The CDR3, as DNA: TGTGCCAGCAGCCCAGCCGCGGCGAACACCGGGGAGCTGTTTTTT. Translation gives CASSPAAANTGELFF.

The sample holds a few counts of this clonotype. The chain links TRBV6-2 or TRBV6-3 to TRBJ2-7; D is ambiguous. Trimming took 5 bases from V and 4 from J, leaving 6 bases between them. Germline loops: CDR1 MNHEY, CDR2 SVGEGT. CDR3 length equals 11 residues. For the CDR3, the DNA is TGTGCCAGCAGTAAATTATACGAGCAGTACTTC. This gives the protein CASSKLYEQYF.

This clonotype was counted at least ten times. This chain joins TRBV2 and TRBJ2-2; 9 nucleotides match TRBD1. Germline CDR1 and CDR2: SNHLY and FYNNEI. V shed 7 bases and J 2 bases; nucleotides not matched to a gene: 8. The CDR3 has 16 amino acids. The CDR3 loop is CASTRRTGGNTGELFF. CDR3 DNA sequence: TGTGCCAGCACCCGAAGAACAGGGGGCAACACCGGGGAGCTGTTTTTT.

At least ten counts were recorded for this clonotype. The chain has TRBV12-3 or TRBV12-4 and TRBJ1-5; 7 bases map to TRBD1. The CDR3 is 14 amino acids. With 6 bases clipped from V and 2 bases from J, the junction kept 4 bases outside the gene matches. The CDR3 DNA is TGTGCCAGCAGGAGGGGGCAGGGCAATCAGCCCCAGCATTTT. This encodes CASRRGQGNQPQHF.

This clonotype appeared many times. This chain links TRBV7-2 with TRBJ1-1, with 7 bases lining up with TRBD1. The trim removed 2 bases at V and 1 base at J, leaving 1 base unmatched. Germline V gene lookup returns CDR1 SGHTA and CDR2 FQGNSA. This CDR3 is 14 amino acids long. The CDR3 DNA sequence: TGTGCCAGCAGCTTATGGACAGGGAACACTGAAGCTTTCTTT. Translating gives CASSLWTGNTEAFF.

The sample holds many counts of this clonotype. V is TRBV2 and J is TRBJ1-5; D gene ambiguous. V lost 7 bases, J lost 3 bases, and 10 bases lay in between. CDR1 is SNHLY and CDR2 is FYNNEI in the germline V gene. The CDR3 extends over 13 amino acids. The CDR3 here is CASKGQNNQPQHF. Here the CDR3 DNA reads TGTGCCAGCAAGGGTCAGAACAATCAGCCCCAGCATTTT.

This clonotype was counted at least ten times. V gene TRBV12-3 or TRBV12-4 combines with J gene TRBJ2-5; 9 bases line up with TRBD2. This CDR3 spans 16 amino acids. Trimming removed 5 bases from V and 2 bases from J; junction bases left unmatched: 9. CDR3 in DNA: TGTGCCAGCAGTCCGACCCCAGCGGGGGGACAAGAGACCCAGTACTTC. Protein sequence: CASSPTPAGGQETQYF.

This clonotype appeared a few times. The rearrangement links TRBV7-2 to TRBJ2-7; TRBD1 is a possible D gene (5 bases). Germline V CDR1 and CDR2: SGHTA, FQGNSA. This CDR3 contains 12 residues. V lost 5 bases, J lost 4 bases, and 9 bases lay in between. This CDR3 reads CASSLQAYEQYF. Written as DNA, the CDR3 is TGTGCCAGCAGCCTACAGGCTTACGAGCAGTACTTC.

This clonotype was seen repeatedly, ten times or more. The chain recombines TRBV29-1 with TRBJ2-3, with D uncertain. Germline lookup yields CDR1 SQVTM and CDR2 ANQGSEA. The CDR3 runs 12 residues. V lost 4 bases, J lost 2 bases, and 7 bases lay in between. Here the CDR3 DNA reads TGCAGCGTTGGGTCAGTCACAGATACGCAGTATTTT. This sequence encodes CSVGSVTDTQYF.

A note on this clonotype: A clone one base away is much larger, so this may be a read error. This chain links TRBV20-1 with TRBJ2-5, with D perhaps TRBD1 (6 bases). This CDR3 region has 14 residues. The germline V gene encodes CDR1 DFQATT and CDR2 SNEGSKA (reference sequence). The CDR3 sequence is CSAPPYRAQETLYF. CDR3 DNA: TGCAGTGCGCCTCCTTACAGGGCTCAAGAGACCCTGTACTTC.

Ten or more counts support this clonotype. V is TRBV7-9 and J is TRBJ1-6; the match to TRBD1 covers 9 bases. Germline CDR1 SEHNR, CDR2 FQNEAQ (reference sequence). The J segment lost 6 bases and the V segment lost 8 bases, leaving 8 bases of the junction unmatched. This CDR3 contains 15 residues. CDR3 sequence (DNA): TGTGCCAGCGGGATGGGGGACAGGGTTAATTCACCCCTCCACTTT. Protein sequence: CASGMGDRVNSPLHF.

This clonotype was seen many times. The chain recombines TRBV7-8 with TRBJ2-1; D is perhaps TRBD1 or TRBD2 (5 bases each). CDR3 length: 11 residues. CDR1 is SGHVS and CDR2 is FQNEAQ in the germline V gene. V was shortened by 6 bases and J by 10 bases, with 10 bases between the two germline ends. CDR3 protein: CASSPGREQFF. The CDR3 DNA sequence: TGTGCCAGCAGTCCGGGGCGGGAGCAGTTCTTC.

The sample holds many counts of this clonotype. V and J are TRBV7-2 and TRBJ2-7, with D perhaps given as TRBD1 or TRBD2 (6 bases each). From germline, CDR1 is SGHTA and CDR2 FQGNSA. The V gene lost 5 bases and the J gene lost 0 bases, with 17 bases spanning the gap. This CDR3 contains 16 residues. This CDR3 is CASSPGAGRSSYEQYF. DNA of the CDR3: TGTGCCAGCAGCCCGGGGGCAGGGAGGAGCTCCTACGAGCAGTACTTC.

There are many counts of this clonotype. The chain carries TRBV7-2 and TRBJ2-1, with 9 bases that match TRBD2. The CDR3 length is 15 residues. J lost 4 bases, V lost 3 bases, and 4 bases had no gene match. Germline V gene sequence: CDR1 SGHTA, CDR2 FQGNSA. CDR3 protein: CASSFTSGYYNEQFF. The CDR3 bases are TGTGCCAGCAGCTTCACTAGCGGGTATTACAATGAGCAGTTCTTC.

Many counts were recorded for this clonotype. The V and J genes are TRBV7-2 and TRBJ1-2; no clear D gene. From germline, CDR1 is SGHTA and CDR2 FQGNSA. Trimming left V 1 base short and J 2 bases short, with 11 bases between. The CDR3 spans 15 residues. The CDR3 nucleotides read TGTGCCAGCAGCTTAGAGGGTTCACCGAACTATGGCTACACCTTC. Its protein product is CASSLEGSPNYGYTF.

This clonotype has at least ten counts. V usage is TRBV29-1 and J usage is TRBJ2-1; D is unclear. Germline V CDR1 and CDR2: SQVTM, ANQGSEA. The CDR3 totals 16 residues. Trimming took off 0 bases at V and 5 bases at J, with 17 bases between the two ends. The CDR3 sequence is CSVEDRRKPLNNEQFF. CDR3 sequence (DNA): TGCAGCGTTGAAGACCGCAGGAAGCCCTTAAACAATGAGCAGTTCTTC.

A few counts support this clonotype. V is TRBV11-3 and J is TRBJ2-5; no definite D call. The CDR3 contains 14 residues. The ends were cut back, 0 bases at V and 1 base at J, with 6 bases in the middle. Germline CDR1 SGHNT, CDR2 YENEEA. The CDR3 region has the DNA TGTGCCAGCAGCTTAGATGGCATCCAAGAGACCCAGTACTTC. Its translation: CASSLDGIQETQYF.

The chain combines TRBV2 with TRBJ1-1, with D perhaps TRBD1 (5 bases). Trimming shortened V by 3 bases and J by 6 bases, and 17 bases separated the two germline ends. Looked up from germline, CDR1 is SNHLY and CDR2 is FYNNEI. The CDR3 is 15 amino acids. The CDR3 loop reads CASSEGQDLRAEAFF. DNA for the CDR3: TGTGCCAGCAGTGAGGGGCAGGATCTAAGAGCTGAAGCTTTCTTT.

This clonotype came up a few times. The rearrangement joins TRBV5-6 to TRBJ1-6, with D unclear. Deletions cut 0 bases from V and 3 bases from J, with 7 bases between. The germline V gene encodes CDR1 SGHDT and CDR2 YYEEEE. CDR3 size: 15 residues. CDR3 region: CASSLGSSYNSPLHF. The CDR3 nucleotides are TGTGCCAGCAGCTTGGGAAGCAGCTATAATTCACCCCTCCACTTT.

This clonotype has a count of ten or more. The gene calls are TRBV7-2 and TRBJ2-5; D remains ambiguous. Trimming removed 4 bases from V and 5 bases from J, with 8 bases in between. Germline loops: CDR1 SGHTA, CDR2 FQGNSA. There are 12 residues in the CDR3. Here the CDR3 reads CASSSNGETQYF. Written as DNA, the CDR3 is TGTGCCAGCAGCTCAAACGGGGAGACCCAGTACTTC. Full variable domain (remainder filled in from reference TRBV7-2 and TRBJ2-5): GAGVSQSPSNKVTEKGKDVELRCDPISGHTALYWYRQSLGQGLEFLIYFQGNSAPDKSGLPSDRFSAERTGGSVSTLTIQRTQQEDSAVYLCASSSNGETQYFGPGTRLLVL.

The rearrangement uses TRBV7-8 and TRBJ2-5; 9 bases are shared with TRBD2. CDR1 and CDR2 (germline): SGHVS, FQNEAQ. The CDR3 loop spans 16 amino acids. With 5 bases clipped from V and 5 bases from J, the junction kept 12 bases outside the gene matches. CDR3: CASSVRSGSFSETQYF. In DNA form, the CDR3 reads TGTGCCAGCAGCGTTCGTAGCGGGAGTTTTTCGGAGACCCAGTACTTC. Together with reference TRBV7-8 and TRBJ2-5, the CDR3 gives the full variable domain: GAGVSQSPRYKVAKRGQDVALRCDPISGHVSLFWYQQALGQGPEFLTYFQNEAQLDKSGLPSDRFFAERPEGSVSTLKIQRTQQEDSAVYLCASSVRSGSFSETQYFGPGTRLLVL.

In its sample, this clonotype was seen many times. The chain links TRBV7-6 to TRBJ2-1; 8 bases agree with TRBD1. The CDR3 runs to 17 residues. The germline gives CDR1 SGHVS, CDR2 FNYEAQ. Germline trimming cut 0 bases from V and 6 bases from J; bases unmatched to any gene: 10. The DNA of the CDR3 is TGTGCCAGCAGCTTAGCCGGGACAGGCGCGGGCAGCAATGAGCAGTTCTTC. It yields the protein CASSLAGTGAGSNEQFF.

This clonotype came up many times. The gene calls are TRBV7-2 and TRBJ2-5; D call uncertain. V gave up 5 bases and J gave up 5 bases, with 9 bases separating them. This CDR3 has 12 residues. Germline V CDR1 and CDR2: SGHTA, FQGNSA. The CDR3 region is CASSPAGETQYF. Here the CDR3 DNA reads TGTGCCAGCAGCCCGGCCGGGGAGACCCAGTACTTC.

On this clonotype itself: A read error may be the cause here, since a much bigger clone is one base away. This chain joins TRBV6-2 or TRBV6-3 and TRBJ2-1; 10 bases match TRBD2. The CDR3 spans 17 residues. Germline assignment: CDR1 MNHEY and CDR2 SVGEGT. V lost 2 bases, J lost 6 bases, and 10 bases stayed unmatched. CDR3 protein: CASSYVRSGRAVNEQFF. The CDR3 DNA reads TGTGCCAGCAGTTACGTGCGGAGCGGGAGGGCCGTCAATGAGCAGTTCTTC.